Below are 19 T cell receptor beta chains sequenced from a single sample in a study of brain T cells in children with intractable seizures. Specified time point: blood from clinic visit 5 months post-surgery; TSC patient then seizure free. Clones were sequenced by immunoSEQ multiplex PCR, and TCRdb holds only the in-frame ones, with some missing. The data hold about 350,000 clones, with 93% observed a single time. This sample comprised peripheral blood, obtained around 5 months after surgery. Receptors were obtained from a boy in the first two years of life with tuberous sclerosis and intractable seizures.

This chain joins TRBV7-9 and TRBJ2-2; 8 bases are a match to TRBD2. The CDR3 extends over 16 amino acids. Looked up from germline, CDR1 is SEHNR and CDR2 is FQNEAQ (reference sequence). Germline trimming cut 1 base from V and 4 bases from J; bases unmatched to any gene: 5. CDR3 residues: CASSLGAGVRTGELFF. The CDR3 coding sequence is TGTGCCAGCAGCTTAGGAGCGGGAGTGCGCACCGGGGAGCTGTTTTTT. Drawing the rest from reference TRBV7-9 and TRBJ2-2, the complete variable domain is DTGVSQNPRHKITKRGQNVTFRCDPISEHNRLYWYRQTLGQGPEFLTYFQNEAQLEKSRLLSDRFSAERPKGSFSTLEIQRTEQGDSAMYLCASSLGAGVRTGELFFGEGSRLTVL.

The CDR3 is CASSFDPRGSPLHF. The DNA for the CDR3 is TGCGCCAGCAGCTTCGACCCCAGGGGCTCACCCCTCCACTTT. The J gene is TRBJ1-6, the V gene TRBV5-1, with D perhaps TRBD1 (6 bases). V lost 2 bases and J lost 10, with 13 bases in between. CDR1 is SGHRS and CDR2 is YFSETQ in the germline V gene. The CDR3 runs 14 residues.

The V and J genes are TRBV5-6 and TRBJ1-3, with D perhaps matching TRBD1 (5 bases). This CDR3 contains 16 residues. Germline V gene data show CDR1 as SGHDT and CDR2 as YYEEEE. Trimming removed 4 bases from V and 0 bases from J, with 14 bases in between. The CDR3 DNA sequence: TGTGCCAGCAGCCCCCTCGACAGTATCTCTGGAAACACCATATATTTT. This translates into CASSPLDSISGNTIYF.

The chain recombines TRBV28 with TRBJ2-5, with D perhaps being TRBD1 or TRBD2 (5 bases each). The CDR3 is made up of 14 amino acids. Trimming stripped 6 bases from V and 4 bases from J, with 15 bases between. CDR1 and CDR2 from the germline V gene are MDHEN and SYDVKM. CDR3 nucleotides: TGTGCCAGCAGATTGGGGACCGTCCGAGAGACCCAGTACTTC. It encodes CASRLGTVRETQYF.

This clone came up once. The chain couples TRBV6-5 to TRBJ2-7; D remains unclear. V dropped 0 bases and J dropped 3 bases, with 12 bases sitting between them. The CDR3 length is 15 residues. Germline CDR1 is MNHEY and CDR2 is SVGAGI. This CDR3 is CASSYSLKPHYEQYF. The CDR3 DNA is TGTGCCAGCAGTTACTCGCTAAAGCCCCACTACGAGCAGTACTTC.

V gene TRBV5-4 combines with J gene TRBJ1-2, with D perhaps TRBD1 (6 bases). This CDR3 has 14 residues. Per germline, CDR1 SGHNT and CDR2 YYREEE (reference sequence). Trimming shortened V by 4 bases and J by 5 bases, and 15 bases separated the two germline ends. CDR3 in DNA: TGTGCCAGCAGCCCCCTGAGGGGGGTATATGGCTACACCTTC. This gives the protein CASSPLRGVYGYTF.

This clone was counted once. This chain links TRBV7-2 with TRBJ2-3; 7 nucleotides agree with TRBD2. Trimming took 1 base from V and 0 from J; bases not matched to a gene: 7. Germline CDR1 is SGHTA and CDR2 is FQGNSA. CDR3 length: 17 residues. The CDR3 loop is CTSSLVLLAVSTDTQYF. The CDR3 DNA reads TGTACCAGCAGCTTAGTCCTTCTAGCGGTTAGCACAGATACGCAGTATTTT.

This clone showed up just once. The V and J genes are TRBV15 and TRBJ2-1; D not certain. V was cut by 4 bases and J by 6 bases, with 10 bases left in between. Germline V gene data show CDR1 as LNHNV and CDR2 as YYDKDF (reference sequence). There are 13 residues in the CDR3. Written as DNA, the CDR3 is TGTGCCACCAGCAAATATGGATCCAATGAGCAGTTCTTC. It translates to CATSKYGSNEQFF.

This rearrangement joins TRBV3-1 (or the pseudogene TRBV3-2) to TRBJ1-2; 8 bases fit TRBD1. The trim removed 0 bases at V and 3 bases at J, leaving 6 bases unmatched. There are 16 residues in the CDR3. In germline, CDR1 is LGHDT, CDR2 YNNKEL (reference sequence). CDR3 coding DNA: TGTGCCAGCAGCCAAGAGGCAGGGGGCAGGTACTATGGCTACACCTTC. This sequence encodes CASSQEAGGRYYGYTF.

The CDR3 nucleotides read TGCGCCAGCAGCTGGGACCAAAATGAAAAACTGTTTTTT. As protein: CASSWDQNEKLFF. This chain joins TRBV5-1 and TRBJ1-4; tentatively, D is TRBD1 (5 bases). The CDR3 spans 13 residues. V lost 3 bases and J lost 5, with 8 bases in between. CDR1 is SGHRS and CDR2 is YFSETQ in the germline V gene. Full variable domain (outside the CDR3, taken from reference TRBV5-1 and TRBJ1-4): KAGVTQTPRYLIKTRGQQVTLSCSPISGHRSVSWYQQTPGQGLQFLFEYFSETQRNKGNFPGRFSGRQFSNSRSEMNVSTLELGDSALYLCASSWDQNEKLFFGSGTQLSVL.

The V gene is TRBV7-9, the J gene TRBJ1-2; weak D call: TRBD1 (5 bases). Germline values: CDR1 SEHNR, CDR2 FQNEAQ (reference sequence). With 5 bases removed from V and 4 bases from J, the gap between germline ends came to 14 bases. This CDR3 is built from 14 residues. CDR3 coding DNA: TGTGCCAGCAGCCGGGGCGATTACCTCTATGGCTACACCTTC. This codes for CASSRGDYLYGYTF.

The chain joins TRBV21-1 to TRBJ1-1; TRBD1 reflects the table's D call only, with no check against the DNA. TRBV21-1 is listed as a pseudogene. The CDR3 spans 13 residues. CDR3 loop: CASSNARGTEAFF. The CDR3 nucleotides are TGTGCCAGCAGCAATGCTAGGGGCACTGAAGCTTTCTTT.

The rearrangement uses TRBV27 and TRBJ2-1; 11 positions match TRBD2. V shed 0 bases and J 7 bases; nucleotides not matched to a gene: 5. Germline CDR1 is MNHEY and CDR2 is SMNVEV (reference sequence). CDR3 length: 16 residues. Here the CDR3 DNA reads TGTGCCAGCAGTTTATCGATAGCGGGAGGGCGGAATGAGCAGTTCTTC. This translates into CASSLSIAGGRNEQFF.

This chain links TRBV18 with TRBJ2-7; D may match TRBD1 or TRBD2 (5 bases each). The V gene's germline CDR1 is KGHSH and CDR2 LQKENI. This CDR3 region has 11 residues. With 2 bases removed from V and 6 bases from J, the gap between germline ends came to 5 bases. The DNA for the CDR3 is TGTGCCAGCTCACCAGGGGGCGAGCAGTACTTC. This translates into CASSPGGEQYF.

The sample holds one count of this clone. The chain is built from TRBV7-3 and TRBJ2-3, with 8 bases that match TRBD2. The CDR3 covers 17 residues. V trimming: 2 bases; J trimming: 2 bases; junction bases outside the gene matches: 9. Per germline, CDR1 SGHTA and CDR2 FQGTGA. The CDR3 sequence: CASSLAGGPPSTDTQYF. CDR3 DNA sequence: TGTGCCAGCAGCTTAGCGGGAGGCCCCCCCTCCACAGATACGCAGTATTTT. Using reference TRBV7-3 and TRBJ2-3 for the parts outside the CDR3, the full variable domain is GAGVSQTPSNKVTEKGKYVELRCDPISGHTALYWYRQSLGQGPEFLIYFQGTGAADDSGLPNDRFFAVRPEGSVSTLKIQRTERGDSAVYLCASSLAGGPPSTDTQYFGPGTRLTVL.

The V call is TRBV7-9, the J call TRBJ2-1; 9 nucleotides match TRBD1. Looked up from germline, CDR1 is SEHNR and CDR2 is FQNEAQ (reference sequence). The CDR3 sequence is 15 residues long. Unmatched junction bases numbered 6, after V lost 5 bases and J lost 4 bases. CDR3 sequence reads: CASSRTGGPYNEQFF. DNA for the CDR3: TGTGCCAGCAGCAGAACAGGGGGCCCTTACAATGAGCAGTTCTTC. Full variable domain (remainder filled in from reference TRBV7-9 and TRBJ2-1): DTGVSQNPRHKITKRGQNVTFRCDPISEHNRLYWYRQTLGQGPEFLTYFQNEAQLEKSRLLSDRFSAERPKGSFSTLEIQRTEQGDSAMYLCASSRTGGPYNEQFFGPGTRLTVL.

The chain has TRBV6-5 and TRBJ1-6, with D possibly TRBD1 on 5 matching bases. The germline V gene has CDR1 MNHEY and CDR2 SVGAGI. This CDR3 comprises 13 residues. Trimming took off 4 bases at V and 8 bases at J, with 9 bases between the two ends. CDR3 region: CASSFQGDSPLHF. The CDR3 DNA follows: TGTGCCAGCAGTTTTCAGGGAGATTCACCCCTCCACTTT.

The chain has TRBV29-1 and TRBJ2-7; TRBD1 agrees at 12 bases. There are 12 residues in the CDR3. CDR1 SQVTM and CDR2 ANQGSEA come from the germline V gene. The V and J ends lost 4 bases and 7 bases, in that order; junction bases with no gene match: 2. The CDR3 loop is CSVGDRGQEQYF. CDR3 sequence (DNA): TGCAGCGTTGGGGACAGGGGGCAGGAGCAGTACTTC.

The chain couples TRBV12-3 or TRBV12-4 to TRBJ1-4; D is possibly TRBD1 (5 bases). The V end was cut by 3 bases, the J end by 8 bases, with 7 bases between. The CDR3 length is 12 residues. The CDR3 region is CASSLEGEKLFF. The CDR3, as DNA: TGTGCCAGCAGTTTGGAGGGGGAAAAACTGTTTTTT.